This TCR beta chain was captured in a study of blood T cell repertoires in COVID-19. Whole-study context: Samples taken during acute and convalescent COVID-19 were collected in the United States, Italy and Spain.

This CDR3 comprises 11 residues. CDR1 and CDR2 (germline): SQVTM, ANQGSEA. Those enrolled, adults aged about 18 to 89 years, came from roughly 23 US areas. Exposed participants came across a COVID-19 case within 2 weeks before study entry. For this clone: The junction and the germline gene differ at one end; a read error may be behind it.

In the original processing: Reference gene primer amplification gave estimated nucleated cell counts. Assay: immunoSEQ multiplex PCR; the TCRdb copy retains only in-frame clones and omits some. The V and J calls and clone size are taken from that table; D and trimming were inferred from the DNA. The sample yields around 250,000 clones, 75% to 90% seen once. The genes are TRBV29-1 and TRBJ1-2; TRBD1 is a possible D gene (5 bases). Material for sequencing was PBMCs or T cells enriched from blood (not recorded which). This clonotype originated in a man aged 50-59 years who had been exposed to COVID-19. The DNA for the CDR3 is TGCAGCGTTCGACAGTGGGATTTTCTCGCCTTC. It translates to CSVRQWDFLAF.